A single sample is the source of the 11 T cell receptor beta chains below, sequenced in a study of blood T cell repertoires in COVID-19 (dated by TCRdb to 2020 to 2022). Library preparation employed the immunoSEQ multiplex PCR assay. This is the immuneACCESS table as TCRdb keeps it, with only in-frame sequences that have V and J called. A part of the clones is gone; compared with another copy, unresolved V genes explain less than half, and the rest is unexplained. The sample includes a few hundred thousand clones, with approximately 84% observed a single time. The biggest ten clones account for 3% to 3.5% of the sample. The sample was peripheral blood. The receptors here all came from a woman aged 25-40 years who had recovered from COVID-19.

This clone has only one observation. The chain joins TRBV2 to TRBJ2-7; 10 positions agree with TRBD2. CDR1 is SNHLY, CDR2 FYNNEI, per germline. The CDR3 has 18 amino acids. V shed 11 bases, J shed 1 base, and the junction held 20 bases outside the gene matches. The chain's CDR3 is CAGRTPTSGVGSSYEQYF. The CDR3 nucleotides read TGTGCCGGCCGAACACCTACTAGCGGGGTGGGATCTTCCTACGAGCAGTACTTC.

The gene calls are TRBV5-4 and TRBJ2-3; D remains ambiguous. The CDR3 extends over 12 amino acids. V was clipped by 4 bases and J by 3 bases, with 6 bases between them. CDR1 is SGHNT and CDR2 is YYREEE in the germline V gene (reference sequence). CDR3 residues: CASSLDTDTQYF. CDR3 bases: TGTGCCAGCAGCCTAGATACAGATACGCAGTATTTT.

The J gene is TRBJ2-1, the V gene TRBV5-6; D remains unclear. V shed 1 base and J shed 4 bases, with 9 bases lying between them. Germline CDR1 reads SGHDT; CDR2 reads YYEEEE. This CDR3 region has 14 residues. CDR3 in DNA: TGTGCCAGCAGCTTGAGGCGGCCGTACAATGAGCAGTTCTTC. It yields the protein CASSLRRPYNEQFF.

The V and J genes are TRBV7-9 and TRBJ1-1; TRBD1 is a possible D gene (6 bases). Trimming removed 4 bases at V and 4 bases at J, with 16 bases between. Germline CDR1 SEHNR, CDR2 FQNEAQ (reference sequence). The CDR3 is made up of 15 amino acids. The CDR3 sequence: CASSSRRGGRTEAFF. The CDR3 nucleotides are TGTGCCAGCAGCTCCCGACGGGGGGGGCGCACTGAAGCTTTCTTT.

The J gene is TRBJ2-7, the V gene TRBV3-1 (or the pseudogene TRBV3-2); TRBD2 matches 8 bases. CDR3 length: 14 residues. The germline CDR1 and CDR2 sequences are LGHDT and YNNKEL (reference sequence). With 1 base clipped from V and 2 bases from J, the junction kept 1 base outside the gene matches. The CDR3, as DNA: TGTGCCAGCAGCCAAGCAGCGGGAGCCTACGAGCAGTACTTC. Translated: CASSQAAGAYEQYF.

The chain uses TRBV28 and TRBJ2-1; the match to TRBD2 covers 7 bases. The V gene end was trimmed by 7 bases and the J gene end by 6 bases; junction bases not matched to a gene: 9. Germline CDR1 reads MDHEN; CDR2 reads SYDVKM. This CDR3 comprises 14 residues. CDR3 loop: CASTLSGIGNEQFF. The CDR3 bases are TGTGCCAGCACCCTAAGCGGGATAGGCAATGAGCAGTTCTTC.

V and J are TRBV25-1 and TRBJ1-3; D not resolved. The CDR3 has 13 amino acids. Trimming cost V 4 bases and J 6 bases, with 10 bases left between them. Germline V gives CDR1 MGHDK, CDR2 SYGVNS. CDR3 sequence: CASSATVENTIYF. The CDR3 region has the DNA TGTGCCAGCAGTGCTACAGTGGAAAACACCATATATTTT.

This chain joins TRBV5-1 and TRBJ2-7, with D possibly matching TRBD2 (5 bases). The CDR3 is 16 residues long. The V and J ends lost 0 bases and 6 bases respectively, with 19 bases between them. CDR1 and CDR2 from the germline V gene are SGHRS and YFSETQ. The CDR3: CASSLGISLVKGEQYF. Here the CDR3 DNA reads TGCGCCAGCAGCTTGGGGATTTCACTAGTAAAGGGCGAGCAGTACTTC.

This rearrangement joins TRBV12-3 or TRBV12-4 to TRBJ1-1; no reliable D call. Trimming took 6 bases from V and 7 from J, leaving 12 bases between them. This CDR3 is built from 12 residues. Here the CDR3 reads CASSEDGLEAFF. CDR3 sequence (DNA): TGTGCCAGCAGCGAGGACGGACTTGAAGCTTTCTTT.

The chain links TRBV9 to TRBJ1-1; tentative D call: TRBD1 (6 bases). V was pared by 3 bases and J by 4 bases, with 13 bases between. The CDR3 sequence is 14 residues long. Germline assignment: CDR1 SGDLS and CDR2 YYNGEE. The CDR3 loop reads CASSASTGFTEAFF. The CDR3 bases are TGTGCCAGCAGCGCCTCCACAGGGTTCACTGAAGCTTTCTTT.

The J gene is TRBJ1-1, the V gene TRBV7-2; D remains ambiguous. Germline V gene sequence: CDR1 SGHTA, CDR2 FQGNSA. Between the trimmed V and J ends, which lost 4 bases and 1 base, there was a span of 10 bases. CDR3 size: 14 residues. This CDR3 is CASSYSTWNTEAFF. DNA for the CDR3: TGTGCCAGCAGCTATTCGACATGGAACACTGAAGCTTTCTTT.